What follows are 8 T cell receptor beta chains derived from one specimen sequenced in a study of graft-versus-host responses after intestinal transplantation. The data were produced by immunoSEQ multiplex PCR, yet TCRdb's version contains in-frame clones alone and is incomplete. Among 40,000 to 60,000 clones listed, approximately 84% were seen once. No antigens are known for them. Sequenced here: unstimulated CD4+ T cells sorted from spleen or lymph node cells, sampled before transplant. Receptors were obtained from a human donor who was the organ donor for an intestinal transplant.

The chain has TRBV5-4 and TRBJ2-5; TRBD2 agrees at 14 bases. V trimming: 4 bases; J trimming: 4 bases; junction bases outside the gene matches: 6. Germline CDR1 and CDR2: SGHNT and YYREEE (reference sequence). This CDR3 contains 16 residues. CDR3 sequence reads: CASSGMGTSGRETQYF. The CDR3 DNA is TGTGCCAGCAGCGGTATGGGGACTAGCGGGAGAGAGACCCAGTACTTC.

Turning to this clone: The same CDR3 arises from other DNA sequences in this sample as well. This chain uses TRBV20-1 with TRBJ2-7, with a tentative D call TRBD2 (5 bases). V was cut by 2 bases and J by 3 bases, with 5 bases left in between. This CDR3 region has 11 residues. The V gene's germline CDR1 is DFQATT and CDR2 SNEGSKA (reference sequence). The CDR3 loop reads CSARRGYEQYF. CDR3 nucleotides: TGCAGTGCTAGACGGGGCTACGAGCAGTACTTC.

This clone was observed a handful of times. The CDR3 sequence: CASSQEAGWGYEQYF. As DNA, the CDR3 is TGTGCCAGCAGCCAAGAGGCAGGGTGGGGGTACGAGCAGTACTTC. The chain recombines TRBV14 with TRBJ2-7; the D call may be TRBD1 or TRBD2 (5 bases each). Per germline, CDR1 SGHDN and CDR2 FVKESK. CDR3 size: 15 residues. Trimming removed 0 bases at V and 4 bases at J, with 13 bases between.

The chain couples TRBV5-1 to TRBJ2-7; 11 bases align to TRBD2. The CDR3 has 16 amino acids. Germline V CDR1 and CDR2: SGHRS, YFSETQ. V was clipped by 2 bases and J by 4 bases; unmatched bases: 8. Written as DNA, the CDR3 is TGCGCCAGCAGCTTTGGCCCCGGGACTAGCGGTTACGAGCAGTACTTC. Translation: CASSFGPGTSGYEQYF.

The CDR3 DNA is TGTGCCAGTAGTAGGGACCGGGGGTCCGACACAGATACGCAGTATTTT. Translation: CASSRDRGSDTDTQYF. This chain uses TRBV19 with TRBJ2-3, with TRBD2 as a possible D gene (6 bases). The CDR3 sequence is 16 residues long. Trimming removed 4 bases at V and 2 bases at J, with 16 bases between. Germline V gene lookup returns CDR1 LNHDA and CDR2 SQIVND (reference sequence). Using reference TRBV19 and TRBJ2-3 for the parts outside the CDR3, the full variable domain is DGGITQSPKYLFRKEGQNVTLSCEQNLNHDAMYWYRQDPGQGLRLIYYSQIVNDFQKGDIAEGYSVSREKKESFPLTVTSAQKNPTAFYLCASSRDRGSDTDTQYFGPGTRLTVL.

The CDR3 DNA reads as TGTGCCAGCAGCCCCCGGACTAGCGGGGCATGGAACACCGGGGAGCTGTTTTTT. The encoded protein is CASSPRTSGAWNTGELFF. This chain links TRBV9 with TRBJ2-2; 12 positions match TRBD2. Germline V gene lookup returns CDR1 SGDLS and CDR2 YYNGEE. V trimming: 4 bases; J trimming: 1 base; junction bases outside the gene matches: 8. This CDR3 is 18 amino acids long.

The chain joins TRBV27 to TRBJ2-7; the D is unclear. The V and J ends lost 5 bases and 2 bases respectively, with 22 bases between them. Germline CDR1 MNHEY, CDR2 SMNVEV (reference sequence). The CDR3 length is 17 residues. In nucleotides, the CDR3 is TGTGCCAGCAGTCCACATAAAAATGCCGTGGTTCCCTACGAGCAGTACTTC. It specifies CASSPHKNAVVPYEQYF.

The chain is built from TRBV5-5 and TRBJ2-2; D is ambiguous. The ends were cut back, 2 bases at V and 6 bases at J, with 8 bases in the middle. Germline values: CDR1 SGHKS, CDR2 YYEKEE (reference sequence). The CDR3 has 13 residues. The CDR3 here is CASSLVDPGELFF. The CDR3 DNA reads TGTGCCAGCAGCTTAGTAGACCCCGGGGAGCTGTTTTTT.